This TCR beta chain originates from a study of shared clonotypes between healthy human individuals. Study conclusions and caveats: Generation probabilities were higher for clonotypes shared across all four sorted-subset donors than for unshared ones. In general, naive subsets displayed greater estimated richness than memory subsets did.

The germline CDR1 and CDR2 sequences are SGHVS and FQNEAQ. Trimming cost V 6 bases and J 2 bases, with 19 bases left between them. The CDR3 is made up of 16 amino acids. Remarks on this clone: Antigen unknown.

CD8 cells regarded as naive lacked CD45RO, were positively chosen for CCR7, and omitted terminally differentiated effector memory CD45RA+ cells. The table came from immunoSEQ multiplex PCR; TCRdb's copy has only in-frame clones and leaves some out. The sample has about 1,900,000 clones, just under 95% seen once; the top ten hold approximately 1.2%. The receptor's source is a man younger than 35 in good health. The rearrangement links TRBV7-8 to TRBJ2-5; a weak D match, TRBD1 (6 bases). The sequencing input was naive CD8+ T cells sorted from blood. The CDR3 spells CASRGTRGTGQETQYF. For the CDR3, the DNA is TGTGCCAGCAGAGGGACCAGGGGAACGGGACAAGAGACCCAGTACTTC.